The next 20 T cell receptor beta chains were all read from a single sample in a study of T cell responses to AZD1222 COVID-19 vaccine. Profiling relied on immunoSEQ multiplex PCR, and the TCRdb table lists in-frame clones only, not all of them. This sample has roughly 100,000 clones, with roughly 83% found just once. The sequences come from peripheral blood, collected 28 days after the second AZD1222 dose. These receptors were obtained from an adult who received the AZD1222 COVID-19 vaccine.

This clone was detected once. The CDR3 region is CASSPTGQETQYF. CDR3 coding DNA: TGCGCCAGCAGCCCTACAGGGCAAGAGACCCAGTACTTC. The chain carries TRBV5-1 and TRBJ2-5, with D perhaps matching TRBD1 (6 bases). Trimming removed 4 bases from V and 2 bases from J, with 9 bases in between. The CDR3 runs to 13 residues. Germline V gives CDR1 SGHRS, CDR2 YFSETQ.

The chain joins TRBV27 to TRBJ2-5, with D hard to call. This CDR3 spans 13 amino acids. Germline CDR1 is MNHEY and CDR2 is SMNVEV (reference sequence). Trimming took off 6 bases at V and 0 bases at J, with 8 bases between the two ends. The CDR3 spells CASRRQHQETQYF. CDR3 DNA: TGTGCCAGCAGAAGGCAGCACCAAGAGACCCAGTACTTC.

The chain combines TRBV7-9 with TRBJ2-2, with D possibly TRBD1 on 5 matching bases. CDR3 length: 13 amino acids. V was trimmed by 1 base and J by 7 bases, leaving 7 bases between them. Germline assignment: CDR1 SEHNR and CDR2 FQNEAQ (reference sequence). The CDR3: CASSLEGFGELFF. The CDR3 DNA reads TGTGCCAGCAGCTTAGAGGGGTTCGGGGAGCTGTTTTTT.

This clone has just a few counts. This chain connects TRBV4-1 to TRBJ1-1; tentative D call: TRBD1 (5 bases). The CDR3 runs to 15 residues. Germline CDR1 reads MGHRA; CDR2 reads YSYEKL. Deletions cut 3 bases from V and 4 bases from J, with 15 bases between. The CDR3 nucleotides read TGCGCCAGCAGCCACCCTGGGGGGAAAGGCACTGAAGCTTTCTTT. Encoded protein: CASSHPGGKGTEAFF.

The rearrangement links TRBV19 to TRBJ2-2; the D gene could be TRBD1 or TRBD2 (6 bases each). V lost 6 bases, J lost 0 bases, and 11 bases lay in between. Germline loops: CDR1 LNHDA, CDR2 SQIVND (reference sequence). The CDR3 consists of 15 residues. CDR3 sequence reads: CASRRGAANTGELFF. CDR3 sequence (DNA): TGTGCCAGTAGAAGGGGGGCCGCGAACACCGGGGAGCTGTTTTTT.

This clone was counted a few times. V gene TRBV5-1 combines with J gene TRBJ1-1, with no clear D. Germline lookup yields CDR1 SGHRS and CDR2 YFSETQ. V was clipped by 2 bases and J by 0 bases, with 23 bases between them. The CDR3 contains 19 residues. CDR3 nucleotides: TGCGCCAGCAGCTTCGGGTTGTCTAGGTGGAAGCGCATGAACACTGAAGCTTTCTTT. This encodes CASSFGLSRWKRMNTEAFF.

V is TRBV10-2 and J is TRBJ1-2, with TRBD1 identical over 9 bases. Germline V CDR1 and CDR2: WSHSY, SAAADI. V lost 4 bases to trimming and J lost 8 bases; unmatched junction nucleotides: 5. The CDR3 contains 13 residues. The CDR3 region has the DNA TGCGCCAGCAGTGTAGGACAGGGGTCCGGCTACACCTTC. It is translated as CASSVGQGSGYTF.

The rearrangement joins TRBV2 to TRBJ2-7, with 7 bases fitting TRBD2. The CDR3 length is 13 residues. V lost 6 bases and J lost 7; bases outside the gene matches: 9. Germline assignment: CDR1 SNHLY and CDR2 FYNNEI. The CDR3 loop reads CASRSGTTGEQYF. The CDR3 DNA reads TGTGCCAGCAGATCCGGGACTACGGGGGAGCAGTACTTC. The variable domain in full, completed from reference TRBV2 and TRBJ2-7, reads EPEVTQTPSHQVTQMGQEVILRCVPISNHLYFYWYRQILGQKVEFLVSFYNNEISEKSEIFDDQFSVERPDGSNFTLKIRSTKLEDSAMYFCASRSGTTGEQYFGPGTRLTVT.

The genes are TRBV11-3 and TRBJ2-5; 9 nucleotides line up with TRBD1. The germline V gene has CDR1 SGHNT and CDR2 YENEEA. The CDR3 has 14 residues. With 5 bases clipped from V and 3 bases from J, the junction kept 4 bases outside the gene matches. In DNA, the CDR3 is TGTGCCAGCAGCGCCAGGACAGGGGAAGAGACCCAGTACTTC. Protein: CASSARTGEETQYF.

The CDR3 protein is CASSSSSYNSPLHF. The DNA for the CDR3 is TGCGCCAGCAGCTCCAGCTCCTATAATTCACCCCTCCACTTT. The chain has TRBV5-1 and TRBJ1-6; D remains unclear. The CDR3 consists of 14 residues. V lost 3 bases to trimming and J lost 0 bases, with 4 bases between them. Germline V gives CDR1 SGHRS, CDR2 YFSETQ.

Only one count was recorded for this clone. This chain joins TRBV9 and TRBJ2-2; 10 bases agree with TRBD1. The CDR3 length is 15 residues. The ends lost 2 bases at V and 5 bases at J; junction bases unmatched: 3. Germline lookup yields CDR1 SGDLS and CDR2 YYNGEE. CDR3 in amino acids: CASSVTGGETGELFF. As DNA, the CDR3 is TGTGCCAGCAGCGTGACAGGGGGCGAGACCGGGGAGCTGTTTTTT. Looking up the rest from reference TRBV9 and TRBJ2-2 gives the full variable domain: DSGVTQTPKHLITATGQRVTLRCSPRSGDLSVYWYQQSLDQGLQFLIQYYNGEERAKGNILERFSAQQFPDLHSELNLSSLELGDSALYFCASSVTGGETGELFFGEGSRLTVL.

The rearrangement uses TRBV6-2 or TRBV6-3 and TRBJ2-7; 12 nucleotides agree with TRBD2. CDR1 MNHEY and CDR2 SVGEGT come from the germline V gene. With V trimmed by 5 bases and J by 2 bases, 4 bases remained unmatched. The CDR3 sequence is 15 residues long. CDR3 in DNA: TGTGCCAGCAGTCGGACTAGCGGGAAGACCTACGAGCAGTACTTC. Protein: CASSRTSGKTYEQYF.

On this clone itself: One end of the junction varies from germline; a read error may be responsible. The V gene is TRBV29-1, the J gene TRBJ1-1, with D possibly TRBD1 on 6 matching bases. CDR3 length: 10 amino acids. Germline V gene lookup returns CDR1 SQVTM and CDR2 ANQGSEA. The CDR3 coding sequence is TGCAGCGTCGAGGGGGGAGCAGAGAGCTTT. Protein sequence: CSVEGGAESF.

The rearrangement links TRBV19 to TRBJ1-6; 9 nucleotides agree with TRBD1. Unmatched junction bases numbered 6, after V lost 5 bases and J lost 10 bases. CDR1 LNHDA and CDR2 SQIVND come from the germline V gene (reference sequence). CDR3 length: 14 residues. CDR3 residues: CASSVRTGESPLHF. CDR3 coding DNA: TGTGCCAGTAGTGTAAGGACAGGGGAATCACCCCTCCACTTT. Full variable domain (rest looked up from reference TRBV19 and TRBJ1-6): DGGITQSPKYLFRKEGQNVTLSCEQNLNHDAMYWYRQDPGQGLRLIYYSQIVNDFQKGDIAEGYSVSREKKESFPLTVTSAQKNPTAFYLCASSVRTGESPLHFGNGTRLTVT.

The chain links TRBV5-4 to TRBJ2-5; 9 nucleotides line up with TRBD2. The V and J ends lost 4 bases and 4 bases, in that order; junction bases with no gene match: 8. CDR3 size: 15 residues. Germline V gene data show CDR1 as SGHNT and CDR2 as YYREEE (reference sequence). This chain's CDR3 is CASSPISGGIETQYF. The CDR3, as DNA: TGTGCCAGCAGCCCAATTAGCGGGGGCATAGAGACCCAGTACTTC.

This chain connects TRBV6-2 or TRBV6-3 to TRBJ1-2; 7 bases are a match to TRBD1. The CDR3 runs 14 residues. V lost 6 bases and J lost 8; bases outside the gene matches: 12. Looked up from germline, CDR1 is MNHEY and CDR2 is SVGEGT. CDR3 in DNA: TGTGCCAGCAGCGTATTGGGCCGGGACAGAGGCTACACCTTC. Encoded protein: CASSVLGRDRGYTF.

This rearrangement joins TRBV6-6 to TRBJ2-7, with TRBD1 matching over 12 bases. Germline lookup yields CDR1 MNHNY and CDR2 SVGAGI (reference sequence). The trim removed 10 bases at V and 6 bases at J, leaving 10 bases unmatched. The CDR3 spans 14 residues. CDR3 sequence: CATVPGQGAREQYF. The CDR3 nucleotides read TGTGCCACAGTACCGGGACAGGGGGCTCGCGAGCAGTACTTC.

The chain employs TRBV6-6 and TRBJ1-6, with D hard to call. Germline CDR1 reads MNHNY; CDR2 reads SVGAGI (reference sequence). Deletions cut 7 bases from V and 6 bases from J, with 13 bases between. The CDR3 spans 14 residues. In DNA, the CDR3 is TGTGCCAGCACTATCCTAACGGGTAATTCACCCCTCCACTTT. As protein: CASTILTGNSPLHF.

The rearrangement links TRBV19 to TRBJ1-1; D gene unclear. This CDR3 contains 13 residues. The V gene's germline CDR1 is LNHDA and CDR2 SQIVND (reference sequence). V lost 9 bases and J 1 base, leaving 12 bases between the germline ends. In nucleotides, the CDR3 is TGTGCCAGCTCTTCCCTTGGGAACACTGAAGCTTTCTTT. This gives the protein CASSSLGNTEAFF. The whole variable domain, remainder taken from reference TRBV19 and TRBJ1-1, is DGGITQSPKYLFRKEGQNVTLSCEQNLNHDAMYWYRQDPGQGLRLIYYSQIVNDFQKGDIAEGYSVSREKKESFPLTVTSAQKNPTAFYLCASSSLGNTEAFFGQGTRLTVV.

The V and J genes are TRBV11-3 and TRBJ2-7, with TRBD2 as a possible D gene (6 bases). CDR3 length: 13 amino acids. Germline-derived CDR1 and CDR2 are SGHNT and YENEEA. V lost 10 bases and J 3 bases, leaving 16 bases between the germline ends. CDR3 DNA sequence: TGTGCCACCGCGGATGGTAGCGGCTACGAGCAGTACTTC. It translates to CATADGSGYEQYF. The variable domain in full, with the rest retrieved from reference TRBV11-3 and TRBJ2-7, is EAGVVQSPRYKIIEKKQPVAFWCNPISGHNTLYWYLQNLGQGPELLIRYENEEAVDDSQLPKDRFSAERLKGVDSTLKIQPAELGDSAVYLCATADGSGYEQYFGPGTRLTVT.